What follows describes a single T cell receptor (beta chain). A deep-level run was used for the assay. TCRdb keeps only in-frame clones here, not all; method: immunoSEQ multiplex PCR. The sample lists about 590,000 clones; about 95% were seen once. Terminally differentiated effector memory CD45RA+ cells were excluded from the naive CD8 cells, which were CD45RO-negative and positively selected for CCR7. Adults of Caucasian background living in Nashville, Tennessee made up all donors. This sample is drawn from a study of shared clonotypes between healthy human individuals. As for the study in general: Each donor had three CD4 naive, three CD4 memory, two CD8 naive and one CD8 memory plate.

With V trimmed by 3 bases and J by 5 bases, 5 bases remained unmatched. The germline CDR1 and CDR2 sequences are LNHDA and SQIVND (reference sequence). The CDR3 is made up of 15 amino acids. The chain employs TRBV19 and TRBJ1-5; TRBD1 matches 9 bases. This clonotype was sampled from a young woman in good health. Specimen: naive CD8+ T cells sorted from blood. The CDR3 region is CASSIRQGGDQPQHF. CDR3 in DNA: TGTGCCAGTAGTATCCGACAGGGGGGGGATCAGCCCCAGCATTTT. The whole variable domain, filled in from reference TRBV19 and TRBJ1-5, reads DGGITQSPKYLFRKEGQNVTLSCEQNLNHDAMYWYRQDPGQGLRLIYYSQIVNDFQKGDIAEGYSVSREKKESFPLTVTSAQKNPTAFYLCASSIRQGGDQPQHFGDGTRLSIL.